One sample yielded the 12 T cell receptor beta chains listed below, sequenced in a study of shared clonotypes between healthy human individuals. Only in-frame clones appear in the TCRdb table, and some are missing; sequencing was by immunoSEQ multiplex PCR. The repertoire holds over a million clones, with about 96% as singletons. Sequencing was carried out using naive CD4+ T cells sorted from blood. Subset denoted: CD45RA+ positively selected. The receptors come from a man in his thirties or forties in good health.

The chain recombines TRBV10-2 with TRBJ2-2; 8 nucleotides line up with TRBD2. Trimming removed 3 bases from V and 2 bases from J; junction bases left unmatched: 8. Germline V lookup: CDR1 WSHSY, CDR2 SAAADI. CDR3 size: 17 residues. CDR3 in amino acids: CASSENIAGFNTGELFF. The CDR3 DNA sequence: TGCGCCAGCAGTGAAAATATAGCGGGATTTAACACCGGGGAGCTGTTTTTT.

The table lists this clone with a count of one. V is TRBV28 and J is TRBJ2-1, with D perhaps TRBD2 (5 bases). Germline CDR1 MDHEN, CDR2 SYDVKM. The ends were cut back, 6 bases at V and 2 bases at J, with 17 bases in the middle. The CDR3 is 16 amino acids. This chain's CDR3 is CASSWTYSSPYNEQFF. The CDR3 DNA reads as TGTGCCAGCAGCTGGACTTACTCTAGCCCCTACAATGAGCAGTTCTTC.

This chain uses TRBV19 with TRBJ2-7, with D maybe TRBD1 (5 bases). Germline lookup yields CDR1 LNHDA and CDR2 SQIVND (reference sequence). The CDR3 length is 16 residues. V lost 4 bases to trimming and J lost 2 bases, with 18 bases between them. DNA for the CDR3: TGTGCCAGTAGTACCTCAGGGTATCCCTTGACCTACGAGCAGTACTTC. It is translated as CASSTSGYPLTYEQYF.

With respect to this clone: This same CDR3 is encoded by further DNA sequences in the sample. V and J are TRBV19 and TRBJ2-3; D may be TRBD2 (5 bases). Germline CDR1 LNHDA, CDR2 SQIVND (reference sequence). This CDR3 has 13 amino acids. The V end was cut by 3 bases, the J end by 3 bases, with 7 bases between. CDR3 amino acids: CASSIGGTDTQYF. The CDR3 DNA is TGTGCCAGTAGTATTGGCGGGACAGATACGCAGTATTTT.

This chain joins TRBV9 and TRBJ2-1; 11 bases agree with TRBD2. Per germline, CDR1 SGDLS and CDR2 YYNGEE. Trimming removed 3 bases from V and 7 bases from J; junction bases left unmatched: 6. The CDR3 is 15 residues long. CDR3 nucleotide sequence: TGTGCCAGCAGCGGGGGGACTAGCGGTCCGAATGAGCAGTTCTTC. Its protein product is CASSGGTSGPNEQFF.

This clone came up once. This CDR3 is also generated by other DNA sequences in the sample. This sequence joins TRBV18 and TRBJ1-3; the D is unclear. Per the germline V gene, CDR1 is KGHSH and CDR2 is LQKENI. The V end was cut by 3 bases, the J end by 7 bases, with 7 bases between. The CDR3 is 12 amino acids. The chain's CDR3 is CASSPAGNTIYF. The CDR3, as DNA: TGTGCCAGCTCACCGGCGGGTAACACCATATATTTT.

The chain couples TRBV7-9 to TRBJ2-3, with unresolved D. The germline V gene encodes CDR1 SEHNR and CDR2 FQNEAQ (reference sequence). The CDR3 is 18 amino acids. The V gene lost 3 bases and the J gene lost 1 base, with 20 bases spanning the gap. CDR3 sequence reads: CASSFESILLGGTDTQYF. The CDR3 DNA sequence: TGTGCCAGCAGCTTCGAATCAATTCTTCTTGGGGGCACAGATACGCAGTATTTT.

The CDR3 DNA sequence: TGCGCCAGCAGCCAACGTATAGCGGCAGACGGAGATACGCAGTATTTT. Translated, it gives CASSQRIAADGDTQYF. The V gene is TRBV5-1, the J gene TRBJ2-3; D is possibly TRBD2 (6 bases). Trimming took off 4 bases at V and 5 bases at J, with 20 bases between the two ends. The CDR3 runs 16 residues. Germline CDR1 SGHRS, CDR2 YFSETQ.

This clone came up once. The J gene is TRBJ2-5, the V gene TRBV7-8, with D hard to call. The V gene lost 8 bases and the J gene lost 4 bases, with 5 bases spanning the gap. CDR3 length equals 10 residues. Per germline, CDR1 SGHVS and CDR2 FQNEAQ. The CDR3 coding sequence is TGTGCCAGCGGTCGAGAGACCCAGTACTTC. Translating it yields CASGRETQYF.

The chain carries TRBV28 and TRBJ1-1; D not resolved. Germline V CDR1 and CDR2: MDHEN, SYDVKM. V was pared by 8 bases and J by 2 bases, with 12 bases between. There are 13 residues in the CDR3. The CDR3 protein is CASYRAQNTEAFF. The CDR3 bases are TGTGCCAGCTACCGGGCCCAAAACACTGAAGCTTTCTTT.

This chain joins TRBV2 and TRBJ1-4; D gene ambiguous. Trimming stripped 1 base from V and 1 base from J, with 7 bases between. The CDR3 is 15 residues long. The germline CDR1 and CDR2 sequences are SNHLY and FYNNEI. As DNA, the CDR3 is TGTGCCAGCAGTGAAGAGGTGGTAACTAATGAAAAACTGTTTTTT. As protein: CASSEEVVTNEKLFF. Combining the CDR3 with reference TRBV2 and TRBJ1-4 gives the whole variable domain EPEVTQTPSHQVTQMGQEVILRCVPISNHLYFYWYRQILGQKVEFLVSFYNNEISEKSEIFDDQFSVERPDGSNFTLKIRSTKLEDSAMYFCASSEEVVTNEKLFFGSGTQLSVL.

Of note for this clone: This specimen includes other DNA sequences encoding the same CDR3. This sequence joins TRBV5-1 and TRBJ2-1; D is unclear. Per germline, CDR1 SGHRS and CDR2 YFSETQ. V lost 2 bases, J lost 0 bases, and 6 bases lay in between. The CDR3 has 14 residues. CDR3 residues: CASSLRDSYNEQFF. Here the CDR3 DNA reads TGCGCCAGCAGCTTAAGGGACTCCTACAATGAGCAGTTCTTC.